A selection of T cell receptor beta chains follows, all from one sample in a study of response to subunit inactivated influenza vaccine. TCRdb re-analysed the RT-PCR reads in MiXCR, keeping a single row per CDR3 protein. The sample holds about 520,000 distinct CDR3 sequences, around 25% seen once. Here the sequenced sample was CD4+ T cells sorted from PBMCs, taken about 5 days after vaccination. All receptors come from a man aged 50 to 59 who received an inactivated influenza vaccine. Each CDR3 is given with its conserved first and last residue. The D gene is left open where the match is weak. The listing skips clone size in some rows; elsewhere it reads once, few, many or a size class.

D	V	J	size	DNA	CDR3
TRBD1	TRBV10-2	TRBJ2-3	-	TGCGCCAGCAGTCCCGACAGGGGATTTAGCACAGATACGCAGTATTTT	CASSPDRGFSTDTQYF
-	TRBV28	TRBJ1-5	-	TGTGCCAGCAGTTCTCTAGGACAGTCTCAGCCCCAGCATTTT	CASSSLGQSQPQHF
TRBD1	TRBV6-2/TRBV6-3	TRBJ2-1	-	TGTGCCAGCAGTCCACAGGGGAAGACCTACAATGAGCAGTTCTTC	CASSPQGKTYNEQFF
TRBD1	TRBV5-4	TRBJ1-1	-	TGTGCCAGCAGCCTGGAGGGGGCGCGTATGACTGAAGCTTTCTTT	CASSLEGARMTEAFF
TRBD2	TRBV7-2	TRBJ2-3	few	TGTGCCAGCAGCGAGGGACTAGCAGGGGCTACGCAGTATTTT	CASSEGLAGATQYF
TRBD1	TRBV5-6	TRBJ2-5	-	TGTGCCAGCAGCGGGCGACAGGGGGCTAGAGAGACCCAGTACTTC	CASSGRQGARETQYF
TRBD2	TRBV6-5	TRBJ2-7	few	TGTGCCAGCAGTTACTCAGCTCCTAGCGGAGGCTCCTACGAGCAGTACTTC	CASSYSAPSGGSYEQYF
TRBD2	TRBV20-1	TRBJ2-2	-	TGCAGTGCTAGGGGACTAGCGAGAACCGGGGAGCTGTTTTTT	CSARGLARTGELFF
-	TRBV6-5	TRBJ1-5	few	TGTGCCAGCAGTTTCCCGGGGGGGAATCAGCCCCAGCATTTT	CASSFPGGNQPQHF
TRBD2	TRBV20-1	TRBJ2-1	-	TGCAGTGCTAGAGATCAGACTAGCGGTTACAATGAGCAGTTCTTC	CSARDQTSGYNEQFF
TRBD1	TRBV27	TRBJ2-7	-	TGTGCCAGCAGTAAGGACAGGGTGTCAACCTACGAGCAGTACTTC	CASSKDRVSTYEQYF
-	TRBV20-1	TRBJ2-4	-	TGCAGTGCTAGAGATCTCAGTAGACTAGCCAAAAACATTCAGTACTTC	CSARDLSRLAKNIQYF
TRBD2	TRBV20-1	TRBJ2-3	-	TGCAGTGCGAAAGGCTGGCGGGAGCAAGCAGATACGCAGTATTTT	CSAKGWREQADTQYF
-	TRBV29-1	TRBJ1-1	-	TGCAGCGCCCAGGACAGCCGGGAAGCTTTCTTT	CSAQDSREAFF
TRBD1	TRBV12-3/TRBV12-4	TRBJ2-3	few	TGTGCCAGCAGTTGGAGGACAGGGGGGTTCGATACGCAGTATTTT	CASSWRTGGFDTQYF
-	TRBV10-3	TRBJ2-5	-	TGTGCCATCAGTGAAGGGGGGGAAGTGACCCAGTACTTC	CAISEGGEVTQYF
TRBD1	TRBV6-1	TRBJ2-3	-	TGTGCCAGCAGACCGACGGGACAGGGTTCGGATACGCAGTATTTT	CASRPTGQGSDTQYF
TRBD1	TRBV5-1	TRBJ2-7	-	TGCGCCAGCAGCTTCCGGGACAGGGGACCCTACGAGCAGTACTTC	CASSFRDRGPYEQYF
-	TRBV20-1	TRBJ1-1	-	TGCAGTGCTAAAGAGAACACTGAAGCTTTCTTT	CSAKENTEAFF
-	TRBV6-2/TRBV6-3	TRBJ1-1	-	TGTGCCAGCAGTTACCCCGCCCGTGGAGGGTTGAACACTGAAGCTTTCTTT	CASSYPARGGLNTEAFF
TRBD1	TRBV4-1	TRBJ1-1	-	TGCGCCAGCAGCCAAGAATACCGCTGGGACAGCCGGAACACTGAAGCTTTCTTT	CASSQEYRWDSRNTEAFF
TRBD2	TRBV12-3/TRBV12-4	TRBJ2-3	-	TGTGCCAGCGGGGTAGCGGGAGCCACAGATACGCAGTATTTT	CASGVAGATDTQYF
TRBD1	TRBV7-2	TRBJ2-3	few	TGTGCCAGCAGCTTAAGACAGGGTGGTACAGATACGCAGTATTTT	CASSLRQGGTDTQYF
TRBD1	TRBV20-1	TRBJ2-7	-	TGCAGTGCTCCTAAGACAGGGTCTAAGTACGAGCAGTACTTC	CSAPKTGSKYEQYF
-	TRBV12-3/TRBV12-4	TRBJ2-1	-	TGTGCCAGCACCCCCCCATCCTTCTACAATGAGCAGTTCTTC	CASTPPSFYNEQFF
-	TRBV12-3/TRBV12-4	TRBJ1-5	few	TGTGCCAGCAGTTCCACAGGTATAGGCAATCAGCCCCAGCATTTT	CASSSTGIGNQPQHF
TRBD2	TRBV20-1	TRBJ2-5	-	TGCAGTGCCCTTACCTTAGCGGGCCAAGGGACCCAGTACTTC	CSALTLAGQGTQYF
-	TRBV10-3	TRBJ1-6	-	TGTGCCATCACTGATCGGGCGAACTCACCCCTCCACTTT	CAITDRANSPLHF
TRBD2	TRBV5-1	TRBJ2-3	many	TGCGCCAGCAGCTTGGGACTAGCGGAAAGCACAGATACGCAGTATTTT	CASSLGLAESTDTQYF
-	TRBV6-2/TRBV6-3	TRBJ1-1	-	TGTGCCAGCAGGAGGGTGGGCACTGAAGCTTTCTTT	CASRRVGTEAFF